A selection of T cell receptor beta chains follows, all from one sample in a study of T cell repertoires in cytomegalovirus infection. Antigens for these TCRs are unknown. TCRdb re-called the reads through MiXCR, storing one row per CDR3 protein. Of about 770,000 distinct CDR3 sequences in the sample, roughly 28% were seen once. Material: cultured CD8+ T cells from PBMCs, obtained from culture after CMV antigen stimulation. The receptors here all came from a human donor in good health (CMV status not recorded). Some clones in this sample may be carry-over from other donors' samples. The conserved cysteine and the conserved F or W are not part of the CDR3 here.

J,V,CDR3
TRBJ2-3,TRBV27,ASSLSLAGGDTQY
TRBJ1-1,TRBV4-1,ASSQDSGANTEAF
TRBJ2-5,TRBV6-1,ASRETGRLGETQY
TRBJ2-5,TRBV11-2,ASNFEGRTETQY
TRBJ2-1,TRBV7-6,ASSPSRGGSGEQF
TRBJ2-2,TRBV6-2/TRBV6-3,ASLDRTNTGELF
TRBJ2-1,TRBV7-2,ASSLITDSYNEQF
TRBJ2-3,TRBV11-2,ASSFRPTSGASTDTQY
TRBJ1-1,TRBV6-2/TRBV6-3,ASSQYLVGTEAF
TRBJ2-3,TRBV25-1,ASSEPRDRLFTDTQY
TRBJ2-1,TRBV6-5,ASSYSGTGGNVEQF
TRBJ1-1,TRBV9,ASSERPGQGLGNTEAF
TRBJ2-3,TRBV14,ASSPRLAVTDTQY
TRBJ2-7,TRBV27,ASGLTENYEQY
TRBJ1-1,TRBV28,ATRGVLNTEAF
TRBJ1-1,TRBV9,ASSVAIGGAVGLNTEAF
TRBJ2-1,TRBV20-1,SARVGGGVRYNEQF
TRBJ2-5,TRBV7-2,ASSSRTGLRQETQY
TRBJ2-6,TRBV15,ASAGEYSGANVLT
TRBJ2-3,TRBV15,ATSRTPAGGTDTQY
TRBJ2-5,TRBV27,ASWDGTLQETQY
TRBJ1-2,TRBV6-5,ASSYSSPPDGYT
TRBJ2-1,TRBV27,ASSLYYSGGYNEQF
TRBJ2-2,TRBV24-1,ATSPPGRSTGELF
TRBJ2-1,TRBV5-6,ASSLEYREDYNEQF
TRBJ2-3,TRBV24-1,ATTGGMSTDTQY
TRBJ2-1,TRBV6-2/TRBV6-3,ASSYTSGLALDYNEQF
TRBJ1-4,TRBV5-8,ASSLWPSNEKLF